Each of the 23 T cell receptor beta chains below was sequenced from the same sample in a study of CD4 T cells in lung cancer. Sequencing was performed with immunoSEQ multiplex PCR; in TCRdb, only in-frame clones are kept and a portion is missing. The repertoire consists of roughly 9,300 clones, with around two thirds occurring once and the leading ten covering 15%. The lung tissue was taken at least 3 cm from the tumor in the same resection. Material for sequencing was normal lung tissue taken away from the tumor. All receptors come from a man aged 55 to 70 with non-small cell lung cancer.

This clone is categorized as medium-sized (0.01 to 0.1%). The CDR3 bases are TGTGCCAGCAGCTTAGCGGGAGGGCCTAACGATGAGCAGTTCTTC. Amino acids: CASSLAGGPNDEQFF. The chain couples TRBV11-3 to TRBJ2-1; 8 bases match TRBD2. The CDR3 covers 15 residues. J lost 8 bases, V lost 1 base, and 7 bases had no gene match. Germline assignment: CDR1 SGHNT and CDR2 YENEEA. Variable domain in full (rest from reference TRBV11-3 and TRBJ2-1): EAGVVQSPRYKIIEKKQPVAFWCNPISGHNTLYWYLQNLGQGPELLIRYENEEAVDDSQLPKDRFSAERLKGVDSTLKIQPAELGDSAVYLCASSLAGGPNDEQFFGPGTRLTVL.

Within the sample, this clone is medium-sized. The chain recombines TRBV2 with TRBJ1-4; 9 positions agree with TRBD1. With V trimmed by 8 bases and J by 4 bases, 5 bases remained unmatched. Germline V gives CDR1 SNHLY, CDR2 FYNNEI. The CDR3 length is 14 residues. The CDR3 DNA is TGTGCCAGCGGAACAGGGGGCGTTAATGAAAAACTGTTTTTT. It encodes CASGTGGVNEKLFF. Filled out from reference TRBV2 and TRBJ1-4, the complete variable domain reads EPEVTQTPSHQVTQMGQEVILRCVPISNHLYFYWYRQILGQKVEFLVSFYNNEISEKSEIFDDQFSVERPDGSNFTLKIRSTKLEDSAMYFCASGTGGVNEKLFFGSGTQLSVL.

The CDR3 DNA sequence: TGCGCCAGCAGTGGGCCCACTAGCGGGAGGACCTCTTCCTACGAGCAGTACTTC. Translation: CASSGPTSGRTSSYEQYF. This chain connects TRBV10-2 to TRBJ2-5, with 12 bases identical to TRBD2. Near its end, the DNA agrees better with TRBJ2-7, so the J call may be wrong. The CDR3 consists of 18 residues. The germline gives CDR1 WSHSY, CDR2 SAAADI.

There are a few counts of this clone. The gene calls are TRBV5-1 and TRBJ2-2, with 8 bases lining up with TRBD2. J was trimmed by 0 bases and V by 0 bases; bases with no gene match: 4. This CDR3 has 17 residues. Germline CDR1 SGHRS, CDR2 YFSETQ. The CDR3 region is CASSLATSGANTGELFF. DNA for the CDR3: TGCGCCAGCAGCTTGGCCACTAGCGGTGCGAACACCGGGGAGCTGTTTTTT.

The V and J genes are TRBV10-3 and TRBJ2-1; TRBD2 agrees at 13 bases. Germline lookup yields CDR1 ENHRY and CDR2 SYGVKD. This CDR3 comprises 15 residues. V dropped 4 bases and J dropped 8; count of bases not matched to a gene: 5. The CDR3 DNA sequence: TGTGCCATCAGTGTCGGGACTAGCGGGACCGATGAGCAGTTCTTC. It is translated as CAISVGTSGTDEQFF.

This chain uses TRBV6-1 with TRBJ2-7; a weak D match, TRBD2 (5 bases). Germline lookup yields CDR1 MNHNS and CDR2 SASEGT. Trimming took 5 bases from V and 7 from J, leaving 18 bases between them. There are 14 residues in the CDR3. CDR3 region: CASSSGIGSGEQYV. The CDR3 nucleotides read TGTGCCAGCAGTTCCGGGATAGGGTCTGGAGAGCAGTACGTC.

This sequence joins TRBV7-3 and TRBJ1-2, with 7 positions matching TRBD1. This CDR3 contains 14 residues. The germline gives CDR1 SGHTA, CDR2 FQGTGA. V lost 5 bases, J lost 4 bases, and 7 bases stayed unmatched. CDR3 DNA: TGTGCCAGCAGCCCACAGGGGTCTGCCTATGGCTACACCTTC. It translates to CASSPQGSAYGYTF. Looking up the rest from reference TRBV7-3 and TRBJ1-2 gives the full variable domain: GAGVSQTPSNKVTEKGKYVELRCDPISGHTALYWYRQSLGQGPEFLIYFQGTGAADDSGLPNDRFFAVRPEGSVSTLKIQRTERGDSAVYLCASSPQGSAYGYTFGSGTRLTVV.

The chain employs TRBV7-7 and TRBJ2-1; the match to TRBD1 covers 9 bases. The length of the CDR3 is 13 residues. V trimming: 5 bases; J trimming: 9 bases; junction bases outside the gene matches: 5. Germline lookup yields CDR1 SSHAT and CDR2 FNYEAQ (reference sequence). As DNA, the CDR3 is TGTGCCAGCAGCCCGGGACAGGGACTTGAGCAGTTCTTC. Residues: CASSPGQGLEQFF.

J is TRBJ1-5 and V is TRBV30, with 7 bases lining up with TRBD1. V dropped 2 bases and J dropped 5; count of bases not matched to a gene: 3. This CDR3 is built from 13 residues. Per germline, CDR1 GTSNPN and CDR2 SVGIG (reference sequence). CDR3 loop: CAWSIQGDQPQHF. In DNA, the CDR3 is TGTGCCTGGAGTATCCAGGGGGATCAGCCCCAGCATTTT.

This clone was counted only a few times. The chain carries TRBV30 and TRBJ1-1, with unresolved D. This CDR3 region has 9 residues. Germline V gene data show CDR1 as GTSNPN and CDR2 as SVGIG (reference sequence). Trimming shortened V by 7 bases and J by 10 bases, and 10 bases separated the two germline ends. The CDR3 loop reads CAYAPGAFF. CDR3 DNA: TGTGCCTACGCACCGGGAGCTTTCTTT. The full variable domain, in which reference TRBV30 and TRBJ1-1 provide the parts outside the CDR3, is SQTIHQWPATLVQPVGSPLSLECTVEGTSNPNLYWYRQAAGRGLQLLFYSVGIGQISSEVPQNLSASRPQDRQFILSSKKLLLSDSGFYLCAYAPGAFFGQGTRLTVV.

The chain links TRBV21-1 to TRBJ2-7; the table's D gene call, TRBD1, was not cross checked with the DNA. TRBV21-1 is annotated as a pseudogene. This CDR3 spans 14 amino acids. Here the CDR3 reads CASPPWTGDYEQYV. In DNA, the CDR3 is TGTGCCAGTCCCCCTTGGACAGGGGACTACGAGCAGTACGTC.

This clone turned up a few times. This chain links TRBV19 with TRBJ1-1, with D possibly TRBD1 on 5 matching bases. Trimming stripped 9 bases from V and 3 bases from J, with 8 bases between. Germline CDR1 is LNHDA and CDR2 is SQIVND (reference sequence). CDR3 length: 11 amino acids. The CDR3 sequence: CARDRYTEAFF. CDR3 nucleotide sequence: TGTGCCAGAGACAGATACACTGAAGCTTTCTTT.

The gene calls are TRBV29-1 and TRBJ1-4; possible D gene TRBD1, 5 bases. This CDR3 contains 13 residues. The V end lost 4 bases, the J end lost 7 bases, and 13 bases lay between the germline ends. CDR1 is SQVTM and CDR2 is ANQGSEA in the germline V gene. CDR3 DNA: TGCAGCGTTGTAACGGCGGGGGGTGAAAAACTGTTTTTT. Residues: CSVVTAGGEKLFF.

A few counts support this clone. The CDR3 reads CASSRTGGWEDTQYF. The CDR3 nucleotides are TGTGCCAGCAGTAGGACAGGGGGATGGGAAGATACGCAGTATTTT. The chain joins TRBV6-5 to TRBJ2-3, with 10 bases aligning to TRBD1. Unmatched junction bases numbered 7, after V lost 5 bases and J lost 5 bases. Germline CDR1 MNHEY, CDR2 SVGAGI. The CDR3 is made up of 15 amino acids.

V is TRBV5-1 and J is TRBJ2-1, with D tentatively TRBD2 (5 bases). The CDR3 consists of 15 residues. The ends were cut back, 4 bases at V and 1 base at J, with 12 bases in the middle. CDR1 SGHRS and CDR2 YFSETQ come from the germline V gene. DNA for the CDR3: TGCGCCAGCAGCCCTAGAGCGGTATCCTACAATGAGCAGTTCTTC. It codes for CASSPRAVSYNEQFF.

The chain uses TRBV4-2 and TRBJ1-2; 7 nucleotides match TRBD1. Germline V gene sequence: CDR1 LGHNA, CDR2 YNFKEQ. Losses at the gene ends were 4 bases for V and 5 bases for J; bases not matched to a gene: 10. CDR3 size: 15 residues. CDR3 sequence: CASSPLTGPGYGYTF. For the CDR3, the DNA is TGTGCCAGCAGCCCACTGACAGGGCCGGGGTATGGCTACACCTTC.

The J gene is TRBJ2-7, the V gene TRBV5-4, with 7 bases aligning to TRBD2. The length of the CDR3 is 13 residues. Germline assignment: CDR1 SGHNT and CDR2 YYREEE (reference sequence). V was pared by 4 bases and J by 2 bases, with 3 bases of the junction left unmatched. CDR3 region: CASSPGTTYEQYF. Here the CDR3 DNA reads TGTGCCAGCAGCCCAGGGACTACCTACGAGCAGTACTTC.

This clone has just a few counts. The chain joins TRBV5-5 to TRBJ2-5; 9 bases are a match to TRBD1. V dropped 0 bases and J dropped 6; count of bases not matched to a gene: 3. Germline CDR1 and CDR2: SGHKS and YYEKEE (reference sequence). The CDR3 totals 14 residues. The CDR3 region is CASSLGGQGQTQYF. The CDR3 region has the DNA TGTGCCAGCAGCTTGGGGGGACAGGGCCAGACCCAGTACTTC. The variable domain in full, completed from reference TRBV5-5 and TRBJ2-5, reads DAGVTQSPTHLIKTRGQQVTLRCSPISGHKSVSWYQQVLGQGPQFIFQYYEKEERGRGNFPDRFSARQFPNYSSELNVNALLLGDSALYLCASSLGGQGQTQYFGPGTRLLVL.

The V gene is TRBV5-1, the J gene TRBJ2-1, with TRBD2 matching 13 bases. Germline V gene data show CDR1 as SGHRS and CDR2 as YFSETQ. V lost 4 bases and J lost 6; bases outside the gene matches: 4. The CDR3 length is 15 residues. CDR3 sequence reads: CASSPGLAGLNEQFF. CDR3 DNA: TGCGCCAGCAGCCCGGGACTAGCGGGACTCAATGAGCAGTTCTTC. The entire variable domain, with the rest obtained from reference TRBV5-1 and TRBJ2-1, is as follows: KAGVTQTPRYLIKTRGQQVTLSCSPISGHRSVSWYQQTPGQGLQFLFEYFSETQRNKGNFPGRFSGRQFSNSRSEMNVSTLELGDSALYLCASSPGLAGLNEQFFGPGTRLTVL.

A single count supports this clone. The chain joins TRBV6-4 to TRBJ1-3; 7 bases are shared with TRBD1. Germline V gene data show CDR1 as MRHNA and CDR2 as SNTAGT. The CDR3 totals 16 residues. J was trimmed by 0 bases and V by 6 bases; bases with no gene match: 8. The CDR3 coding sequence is TGTGCCAGCAGGGGACAGTCTAACCACTCTGGAAACACCATATATTTT. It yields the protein CASRGQSNHSGNTIYF.

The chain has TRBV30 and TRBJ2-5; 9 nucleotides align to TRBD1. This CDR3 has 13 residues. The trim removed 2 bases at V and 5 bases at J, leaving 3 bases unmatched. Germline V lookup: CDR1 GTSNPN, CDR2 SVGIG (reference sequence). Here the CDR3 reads CAWSNRGRETQYF. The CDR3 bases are TGTGCCTGGAGTAACAGGGGGCGGGAGACCCAGTACTTC.

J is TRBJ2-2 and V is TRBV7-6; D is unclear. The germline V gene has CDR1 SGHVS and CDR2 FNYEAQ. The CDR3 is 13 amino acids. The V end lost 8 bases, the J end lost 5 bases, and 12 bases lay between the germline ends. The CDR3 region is CASAAIPTGELFF. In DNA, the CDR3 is TGTGCCAGCGCCGCGATACCGACCGGGGAGCTGTTTTTT. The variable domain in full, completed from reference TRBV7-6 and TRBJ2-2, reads GAGVSQSPRYKVTKRGQDVALRCDPISGHVSLYWYRQALGQGPEFLTYFNYEAQQDKSGLPNDRFSAERPEGSISTLTIQRTEQRDSAMYRCASAAIPTGELFFGEGSRLTVL.

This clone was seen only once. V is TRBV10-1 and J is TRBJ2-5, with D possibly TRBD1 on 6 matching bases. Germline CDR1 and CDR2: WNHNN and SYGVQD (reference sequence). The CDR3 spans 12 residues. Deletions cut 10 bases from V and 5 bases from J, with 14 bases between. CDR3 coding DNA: TGCGCCACCAGGGGCGGCGGGGAGACCCAGTACTTC. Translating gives CATRGGGETQYF.